This T cell receptor (beta chain) was retrieved from a study of T cells in women clearing cervical HPV infection. In the study overall: No precancer developed; the control's incident HPV16 infection cleared within 12 months. Blood came at first lesion visit for cases, post-clearance for controls.

Study-wide findings and caveats: Controls had more TRBV6-7 (0.16%) than cases (about 0.11%).

About this clone: Antigen unknown. The read terminates 3 residues before the CDR3 end, so the remaining end is supplied by the germline J gene.

Dot-blot hybridization genotyped cervical HPV amplified with MY09/MY11 PCR. The length of the CDR3 is 13 residues. In germline, CDR1 is SGHRS, CDR2 YFSETQ. The trim removed 2 bases at V and 8 bases at J, leaving 2 bases unmatched. The protocol was immunoSEQ multiplex PCR, while the TCRdb copy is restricted to in-frame clones and leaves out a portion. Its clone listing holds about 36,000 clones. This TCR was recovered from a woman aged 18-69 years with a cervical HPV16 infection that either progressed to CIN3+ or cleared (not recorded which). What was sequenced was blood buffy coat. V usage is TRBV5-1 and J usage is TRBJ2-1, with TRBD1 identical over 9 bases. The CDR3 here is CASSFRTGDEQFF. Partial CDR3 DNA: TGCGCCAGCAGCTTCCGGACAGGGGATGAG.